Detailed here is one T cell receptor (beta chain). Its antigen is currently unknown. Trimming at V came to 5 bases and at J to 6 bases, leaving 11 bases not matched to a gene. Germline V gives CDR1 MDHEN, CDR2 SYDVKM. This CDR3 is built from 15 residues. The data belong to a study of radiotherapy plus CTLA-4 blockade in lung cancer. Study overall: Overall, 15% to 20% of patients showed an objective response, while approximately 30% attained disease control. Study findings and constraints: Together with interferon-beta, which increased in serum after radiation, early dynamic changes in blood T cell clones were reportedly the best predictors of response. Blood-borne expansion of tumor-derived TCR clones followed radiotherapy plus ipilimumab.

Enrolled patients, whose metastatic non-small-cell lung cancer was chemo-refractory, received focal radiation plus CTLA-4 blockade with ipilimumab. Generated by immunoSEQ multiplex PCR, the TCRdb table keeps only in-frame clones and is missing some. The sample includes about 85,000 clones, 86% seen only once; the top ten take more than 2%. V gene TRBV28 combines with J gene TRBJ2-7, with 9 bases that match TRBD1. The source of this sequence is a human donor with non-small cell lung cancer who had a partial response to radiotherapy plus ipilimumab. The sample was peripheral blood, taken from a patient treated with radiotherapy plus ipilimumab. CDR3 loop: CASSTPGQGGSEQYF. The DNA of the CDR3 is TGTGCCAGCAGTACACCGGGACAGGGAGGTTCCGAGCAGTACTTC.